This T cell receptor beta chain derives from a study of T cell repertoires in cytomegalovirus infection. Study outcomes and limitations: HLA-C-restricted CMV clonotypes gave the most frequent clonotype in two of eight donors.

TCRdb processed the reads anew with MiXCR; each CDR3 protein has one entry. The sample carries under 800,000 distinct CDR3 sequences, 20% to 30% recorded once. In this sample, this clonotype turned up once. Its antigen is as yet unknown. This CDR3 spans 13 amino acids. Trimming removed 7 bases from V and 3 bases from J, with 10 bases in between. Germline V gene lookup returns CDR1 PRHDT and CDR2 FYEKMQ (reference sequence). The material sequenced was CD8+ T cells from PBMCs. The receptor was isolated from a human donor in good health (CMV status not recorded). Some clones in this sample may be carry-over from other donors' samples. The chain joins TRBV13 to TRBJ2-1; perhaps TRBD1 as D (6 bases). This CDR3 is CASNQGNYNEQFF. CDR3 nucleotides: TGTGCCAGCAATCAGGGGAACTACAATGAGCAGTTCTTC.